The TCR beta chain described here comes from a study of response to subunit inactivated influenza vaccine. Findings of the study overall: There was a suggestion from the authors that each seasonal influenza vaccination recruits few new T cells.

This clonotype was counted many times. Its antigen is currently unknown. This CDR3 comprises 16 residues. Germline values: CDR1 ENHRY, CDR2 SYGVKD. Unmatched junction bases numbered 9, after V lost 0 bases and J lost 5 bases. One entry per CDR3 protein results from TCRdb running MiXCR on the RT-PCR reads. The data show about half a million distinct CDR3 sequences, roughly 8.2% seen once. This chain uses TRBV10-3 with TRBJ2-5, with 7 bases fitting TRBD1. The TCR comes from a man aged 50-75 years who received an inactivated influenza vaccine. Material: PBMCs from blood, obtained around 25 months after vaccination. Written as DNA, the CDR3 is TGTGCCATCAGTGAGTCGACAGGGACCACAATGGAGACCCAGTACTTC. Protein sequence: CAISESTGTTMETQYF.